This T cell receptor beta chain was obtained from a study of PD-L1 blockade in urothelial cancer. As for the study in general: Patients' prior chemotherapy regimens numbered 0 to 3. The researchers analyzed blood 3 weeks (second dose) and 6 weeks after treatment start.

As for this clone: The antigen is undetermined.

Study-wide findings and caveats: Pretreatment peripheral blood TCR clonality that fell below the median predicted better survival among the patients studied.

Some clones are missing from TCRdb's copy, which holds only in-frame ones; the method was immunoSEQ multiplex PCR. The table lists some 100,000 clones, 91% of them singletons, with almost 0.95% in the top ten. The input for sequencing was PBMCs, taken around atezolizumab (anti-PD-L1) treatment. The receptor comes from a woman aged 80 or over with urothelial cancer.

The CDR3 loop reads CASGEQGLETQYF. Here the CDR3 DNA reads TGTGCTAGTGGGGAACAGGGTTTGGAGACCCAGTACTTC. The chain uses TRBV12-5 and TRBJ2-5, with D perhaps matching TRBD1 (6 bases). This CDR3 is 13 amino acids long. The germline gives CDR1 LGHNT, CDR2 FRNRAP. Trimming took 6 bases from V and 5 from J, leaving 13 bases between them.